These 11 T cell receptor beta chains share one sample of origin, sequenced in a study of OX40 agonist ivuxolimab in advanced cancers. The library was prepared using the immunoSEQ multiplex PCR assay. Entries here come from immuneACCESS through TCRdb and include only in-frame sequences with V and J called. Some clones fail to appear in such tables; in the studies checked, an unresolved V gene covers under half of the shortfall, and the cause of the remainder is unknown. The sample contains 50,000 to 70,000 clones, about 82% of them found a single time. The ten largest make up 3.5% to 4% of the sample. The sequences come from CD4+ or CD8+ T cells sorted from blood, collected in a trial of the OX40 agonist ivuxolimab. The receptors come from an adult with an advanced solid tumor such as melanoma, head and neck, liver or kidney cancer.

The chain employs TRBV9 and TRBJ2-3; D gene uncertain. V gave up 0 bases and J gave up 2 bases, with 4 bases separating them. From germline, CDR1 is SGDLS and CDR2 YYNGEE. The CDR3 runs 13 residues. The CDR3 DNA reads as TGTGCCAGCAGCGTAGTTCACACAGATACGCAGTATTTT. This encodes CASSVVHTDTQYF.

This chain joins TRBV28 and TRBJ2-5, with 10 bases that match TRBD2. CDR1 MDHEN and CDR2 SYDVKM come from the germline V gene. The CDR3 length is 15 residues. V trimming: 8 bases; J trimming: 5 bases; junction bases outside the gene matches: 11. The CDR3 DNA sequence: TGTGCCAGCCTCTTTGGAACTAGCGGGATGGAGACCCAGTACTTC. Its translation is CASLFGTSGMETQYF.

The CDR3 spells CASSIVGAGVFEQYF. The DNA of the CDR3 is TGTGCCAGTAGTATAGTAGGAGCGGGAGTTTTCGAGCAGTACTTC. The V gene is TRBV19, the J gene TRBJ2-7; 8 positions agree with TRBD2. The CDR3 is made up of 15 amino acids. Looked up from germline, CDR1 is LNHDA and CDR2 is SQIVND (reference sequence). The junction had 8 bases not matched to a gene; V was cut back by 1 base and J by 6 bases.

This sequence joins TRBV2 and TRBJ2-1, with D perhaps matching TRBD1 (7 bases). The V end was cut by 6 bases, the J end by 1 base, with 10 bases between. Germline CDR1 SNHLY, CDR2 FYNNEI. CDR3 length: 14 amino acids. The CDR3 region has the DNA TGTGCCAGCAGCGGGGGACAGTCCTACAATGAGCAGTTCTTC. Translation: CASSGGQSYNEQFF.

The sample holds one count of this clone. One end of the junction varies from germline; a read error may be responsible. The rearrangement joins TRBV7-3 to TRBJ2-7; D possibly uses TRBD1 or TRBD2 (5 bases each). Germline V gene sequence: CDR1 SGHTA, CDR2 FQGTGA. This CDR3 has 10 amino acids. The CDR3 DNA is TGTGTCAGGGCCAACTGTGGGGGATGCTTC. Amino acid sequence: CVRANCGGCF.

This clone appeared a few times. The chain has TRBV7-2 and TRBJ2-7; 10 positions match TRBD1. The CDR3 has 16 amino acids. With V trimmed by 1 base and J by 5 bases, 8 bases remained unmatched. In germline, CDR1 is SGHTA, CDR2 FQGNSA. CDR3 residues: CASSLVTGTGDHEQYF. The CDR3, as DNA: TGTGCCAGCAGCTTAGTCACCGGGACAGGGGACCACGAGCAGTACTTC.

This chain uses TRBV5-4 with TRBJ1-4, with D maybe TRBD1 (5 bases). Germline V CDR1 and CDR2: SGHNT, YYREEE (reference sequence). V was cut by 3 bases and J by 13 bases, with 16 bases left in between. This CDR3 region has 13 residues. CDR3 region: CASSSRGRDGLFF. The CDR3 nucleotides are TGTGCCAGCAGCTCGCGGGGCAGGGACGGACTGTTTTTT.

The rearrangement uses TRBV29-1 and TRBJ1-1; the D is unclear. CDR1 is SQVTM and CDR2 is ANQGSEA in the germline V gene. With 4 bases removed from V and 5 bases from J, the gap between germline ends came to 14 bases. This CDR3 comprises 13 residues. For the CDR3, the DNA is TGCAGCGTTGCCAAGGGCTTAGGGACTGAAGCTTTCTTT. This sequence encodes CSVAKGLGTEAFF.

This clone was counted only a few times. This chain uses TRBV4-3 with TRBJ2-1; 10 bases map to TRBD2. Germline CDR1 is LGHNA and CDR2 is YSLEER. V trimming: 3 bases; J trimming: 4 bases; junction bases outside the gene matches: 6. The CDR3 runs 16 residues. In DNA, the CDR3 is TGCGCCAGCAGCCAGGAACTAGCGGGACAATACAATGAGCAGTTCTTC. It codes for CASSQELAGQYNEQFF.

V usage is TRBV2 and J usage is TRBJ1-1; a possible D gene is TRBD1 (5 bases). The CDR3 has 11 amino acids. CDR1 is SNHLY and CDR2 is FYNNEI in the germline V gene. CDR3: CAGRQGTEAFF. Here the CDR3 DNA reads TGTGCGGGGCGGCAGGGCACTGAAGCTTTCTTT. The whole variable domain, remainder taken from reference TRBV2 and TRBJ1-1, is EPEVTQTPSHQVTQMGQEVILRCVPISNHLYFYWYRQILGQKVEFLVSFYNNEISEKSEIFDDQFSVERPDGSNFTLKIRSTKLEDSAMYFCAGRQGTEAFFGQGTRLTVV.

The chain carries TRBV5-1 and TRBJ2-7; 9 positions match TRBD1. V was pared by 4 bases and J by 5 bases, with 10 bases of the junction left unmatched. The length of the CDR3 is 15 residues. Germline CDR1 reads SGHRS; CDR2 reads YFSETQ. The CDR3: CASSLGTGRFHEQYF. Written as DNA, the CDR3 is TGCGCCAGCAGCCTAGGGACAGGGAGATTCCACGAGCAGTACTTC.